This T cell receptor beta chain is drawn from a study of T cells in Graves' hyperthyroidism and ophthalmopathy. Study-wide background: Pretreatment peripheral blood was obtained at initial diagnosis.

V was pared by 7 bases and J by 6 bases, with 18 bases between. CDR3 length equals 15 residues. From germline, CDR1 is MNHEY and CDR2 SMNVEV (reference sequence). The TCR beta CDR3 regions underwent amplification using RNA transcripts as the source. A first-round RT-PCR of the TCR CDR3 used the HTBI primer set. TCRdb itself ran the multiplex PCR reads through MiXCR, one entry per CDR3 protein. Of about 640,000 distinct CDR3 sequences in the sample, 20% to 25% were seen once. A Clinical Activity Score of at least 3, a NOSPECS grade of at least 4 and a duration under 3 months were recorded in the ophthalmopathy patients. This clonotype was recorded a few times.

The rearrangement uses TRBV27 and TRBJ2-2, with D perhaps matching TRBD2 (5 bases). Sequenced material: blood. This receptor was obtained from a man between 25 and 39 years old with Graves' ophthalmopathy. The CDR3 protein is CASKPDPPGAGELFF. CDR3 in DNA: TGTGCCAGCAAGCCGGATCCACCCGGGGCCGGGGAGCTGTTTTTT.